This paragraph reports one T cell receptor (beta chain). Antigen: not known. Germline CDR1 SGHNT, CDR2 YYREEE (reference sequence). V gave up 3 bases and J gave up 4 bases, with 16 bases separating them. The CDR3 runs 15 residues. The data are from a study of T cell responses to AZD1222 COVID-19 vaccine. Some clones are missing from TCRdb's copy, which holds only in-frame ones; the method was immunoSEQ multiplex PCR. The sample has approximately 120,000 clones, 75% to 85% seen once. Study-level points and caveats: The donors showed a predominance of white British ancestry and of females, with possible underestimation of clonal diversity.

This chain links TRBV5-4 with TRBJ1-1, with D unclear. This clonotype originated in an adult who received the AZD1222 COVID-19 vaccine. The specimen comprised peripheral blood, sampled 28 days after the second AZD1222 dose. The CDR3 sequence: CASSSDLSRSTEAFF. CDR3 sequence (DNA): TGTGCCAGCAGCTCTGATCTATCTCGGTCCACTGAAGCTTTCTTT.